The 32 T cell receptor beta chains below were found in one sample sequenced in a study of cytomegalovirus exposure and HLA in healthy donors (dated by TCRdb to about 2017). The library was obtained by the immunoSEQ multiplex PCR assay. The table comes from immuneACCESS by way of TCRdb, which keeps in-frame sequences with V and J called. Part of the clones is missing from these tables; in studies checked, under half for an unresolved V gene and the rest for unknown reasons. The sample has about 130,000 clones on record, 90% to 97% of them singletons. The ten largest make up 1.5% to 2% of the sample. The sequencing sample was made of PBMCs. These receptors were obtained from a man between 18 and 29 years old in good health and CMV-seronegative.

This clone has a single count. This chain joins TRBV11-3 and TRBJ2-1; TRBD2 might be the D (5 bases). The CDR3 length is 13 residues. Germline V gene data show CDR1 as SGHNT and CDR2 as YENEEA. V shed 5 bases and J shed 4 bases, with 9 bases lying between them. The CDR3 DNA sequence: TGTGCCAGCAGCGTCAGCGGTTACAATGAGCAGTTCTTC. This sequence encodes CASSVSGYNEQFF.

The V call is TRBV6-6, the J call TRBJ2-7; tentative D call: TRBD1 (6 bases). Trimming took 2 bases from V and 5 from J, leaving 16 bases between them. The CDR3 totals 15 residues. The V gene's germline CDR1 is MNHNY and CDR2 SVGAGI (reference sequence). CDR3: CASSYEGQGRNEQYF. CDR3 in DNA: TGTGCCAGCAGTTACGAGGGGCAGGGGAGAAACGAGCAGTACTTC.

The J gene is TRBJ1-2, the V gene TRBV4-1; D is ambiguous. Germline V gives CDR1 MGHRA, CDR2 YSYEKL. The CDR3 loop spans 15 amino acids. V lost 4 bases to trimming and J lost 0 bases, with 12 bases between them. Here the CDR3 DNA reads TGCGCCAGCAGCCCCGGAGACCGACCTAACTATGGCTACACCTTC. Encoded protein: CASSPGDRPNYGYTF.

The J gene is TRBJ1-1, the V gene TRBV7-8; TRBD1 is a possible D gene (6 bases). CDR3 size: 15 residues. The germline gives CDR1 SGHVS, CDR2 FQNEAQ. V was pared by 4 bases and J by 0 bases, with 12 bases between. This chain's CDR3 is CASSSKQGLNTEAFF. In DNA, the CDR3 is TGTGCCAGCAGCTCCAAACAGGGACTGAACACTGAAGCTTTCTTT. Variable domain in full (rest from reference TRBV7-8 and TRBJ1-1): GAGVSQSPRYKVAKRGQDVALRCDPISGHVSLFWYQQALGQGPEFLTYFQNEAQLDKSGLPSDRFFAERPEGSVSTLKIQRTQQEDSAVYLCASSSKQGLNTEAFFGQGTRLTVV.

The rearrangement joins TRBV11-2 to TRBJ2-3; 9 bases line up with TRBD2. CDR3 length: 17 amino acids. With V trimmed by 4 bases and J by 0 bases, 8 bases remained unmatched. In germline, CDR1 is SGHAT, CDR2 FQNNGV. DNA for the CDR3: TGTGCCAGCAGCTACCGGACTAGCGCCACTAGCACAGATACGCAGTATTTT. The encoded protein is CASSYRTSATSTDTQYF. The whole variable domain, remainder taken from reference TRBV11-2 and TRBJ2-3, is EAGVAQSPRYKIIEKRQSVAFWCNPISGHATLYWYQQILGQGPKLLIQFQNNGVVDDSQLPKDRFSAERLKGVDSTLKIQPAKLEDSAVYLCASSYRTSATSTDTQYFGPGTRLTVL.

In its sample, this clone was seen once. The gene calls are TRBV5-6 and TRBJ1-4; tentatively, D is TRBD1 (5 bases). CDR1 SGHDT and CDR2 YYEEEE come from the germline V gene. This CDR3 comprises 15 residues. V was cut by 3 bases and J by 3 bases, with 12 bases left in between. CDR3 in DNA: TGTGCCAGCAGCTCGAGACAGAGCTCTAATGAAAAACTGTTTTTT. Translated, it gives CASSSRQSSNEKLFF.

This clone was seen a single time. In nucleotides, the CDR3 is TGTGCCATCCGGACAGGTCAGAACACTGAAGCTTTCTTT. Translated: CAIRTGQNTEAFF. The genes are TRBV10-3 and TRBJ1-1; TRBD1 matches at 7 bases. Germline V gives CDR1 ENHRY, CDR2 SYGVKD. V lost 8 bases, J lost 1 base, and 4 bases stayed unmatched. This CDR3 is 13 amino acids long.

This chain links TRBV11-1 with TRBJ1-1; possible D gene TRBD1, 5 bases. There are 15 residues in the CDR3. Trimming took off 1 base at V and 1 base at J, with 10 bases between the two ends. CDR1 is SGHAT and CDR2 is FQDESV in the germline V gene (reference sequence). The CDR3 loop reads CASSLEVTGNTEAFF. In DNA, the CDR3 is TGTGCCAGCAGCTTAGAAGTAACAGGGAACACTGAAGCTTTCTTT.

V usage is TRBV4-3 and J usage is TRBJ2-5; the D is unclear. Germline values: CDR1 LGHNA, CDR2 YSLEER. Trimming took off 3 bases at V and 5 bases at J, with 7 bases between the two ends. This CDR3 spans 12 amino acids. The CDR3 region is CASSQSRETQYF. CDR3 nucleotides: TGCGCCAGCAGCCAGTCTAGGGAGACCCAGTACTTC.

This chain connects TRBV27 to TRBJ2-1; D perhaps matches TRBD2 (5 bases). Between the trimmed V and J ends, which lost 5 bases and 5 bases, there was a span of 10 bases. The CDR3 contains 13 residues. Germline-derived CDR1 and CDR2 are MNHEY and SMNVEV (reference sequence). The CDR3 DNA reads as TGTGCCAGCAGTCTGTCTAGCCACAATGAGCAGTTCTTC. Translation: CASSLSSHNEQFF.

The chain employs TRBV19 and TRBJ1-5; 9 bases match TRBD1. Germline CDR1 LNHDA, CDR2 SQIVND (reference sequence). The J segment lost 6 bases and the V segment lost 4 bases, leaving 4 bases of the junction unmatched. The CDR3 is made up of 14 amino acids. The CDR3: CASSTPTGGQPQHF. In nucleotides, the CDR3 is TGTGCCAGTAGTACCCCGACAGGGGGTCAGCCCCAGCATTTT. The full variable domain, its missing parts supplied by reference TRBV19 and TRBJ1-5, is DGGITQSPKYLFRKEGQNVTLSCEQNLNHDAMYWYRQDPGQGLRLIYYSQIVNDFQKGDIAEGYSVSREKKESFPLTVTSAQKNPTAFYLCASSTPTGGQPQHFGDGTRLSIL.

The chain couples TRBV29-1 to TRBJ2-1; 11 positions match TRBD1. The CDR3 sequence is 15 residues long. The junction had 5 bases not matched to a gene; V was cut back by 6 bases and J by 1 base. CDR1 is SQVTM and CDR2 is ANQGSEA in the germline V gene. CDR3 residues: CSVGTGGWSYNEQFF. CDR3 DNA sequence: TGCAGCGTCGGGACAGGGGGTTGGTCCTACAATGAGCAGTTCTTC.

This clone has a single count. The chain is built from TRBV28 and TRBJ1-2; 8 bases line up with TRBD1. J was trimmed by 6 bases and V by 5 bases; bases with no gene match: 11. The CDR3 is made up of 15 amino acids. The germline CDR1 and CDR2 sequences are MDHEN and SYDVKM. This CDR3 reads CASSPRQGWTDGYTF. CDR3 DNA: TGTGCCAGCAGTCCCCGACAGGGGTGGACCGATGGCTACACCTTC.

CDR3 DNA sequence: TGTGCCAGCAGCTTAAACGGCCTTTTTGGAGGAGAGACCCAGTACTTC. Protein sequence: CASSLNGLFGGETQYF. The chain links TRBV7-3 to TRBJ2-5; the D gene is possibly TRBD2 (5 bases). Germline lookup yields CDR1 SGHTA and CDR2 FQGTGA. Deletions cut 1 base from V and 4 bases from J, with 16 bases between. The CDR3 is 16 residues long.

The chain links TRBV4-3 to TRBJ2-7, with D possibly TRBD2 on 6 matching bases. This CDR3 has 15 amino acids. From germline, CDR1 is LGHNA and CDR2 YSLEER. Trimming removed 8 bases from V and 3 bases from J, with 20 bases in between. The CDR3 here is CASSAARGFLYEQYF. The DNA for the CDR3 is TGCGCCAGCTCGGCGGCACGGGGGTTCCTCTACGAGCAGTACTTC.

The CDR3 is CASSPPTGVTFEDEQYF. The CDR3 bases are TGTGCCAGCTCACCACCGACAGGGGTGACATTCGAGGACGAGCAGTACTTC. The V gene is TRBV18, the J gene TRBJ2-7, with 8 bases identical to TRBD1. CDR3 length: 17 amino acids. Losses at the gene ends were 0 bases for V and 5 bases for J; bases not matched to a gene: 12. Germline assignment: CDR1 KGHSH and CDR2 LQKENI. Variable domain in full (rest from reference TRBV18 and TRBJ2-7): NAGVMQNPRHLVRRRGQEARLRCSPMKGHSHVYWYRQLPEEGLKFMVYLQKENIIDESGMPKERFSAEFPKEGPSILRIQQVVRGDSAAYFCASSPPTGVTFEDEQYFGPGTRLTVT.

This chain links TRBV7-9 with TRBJ1-1, with TRBD1 as a possible D gene (6 bases). The germline V and J ends were trimmed by 2 bases and 4 bases, with 14 bases remaining between them. Germline V gene lookup returns CDR1 SEHNR and CDR2 FQNEAQ (reference sequence). CDR3 size: 15 residues. The CDR3 sequence: CASSLIGRGGTEAFF. The DNA for the CDR3 is TGTGCCAGCAGCTTAATAGGGCGAGGGGGCACTGAAGCTTTCTTT.

The chain couples TRBV20-1 to TRBJ2-2; unclear D gene. Germline CDR1 and CDR2: DFQATT and SNEGSKA (reference sequence). This CDR3 is 11 amino acids long. Trimming shortened V by 5 bases and J by 9 bases, and 10 bases separated the two germline ends. In DNA form, the CDR3 reads TGCAGTGCTCAGGCTCCGAGGGAGCTGTTTTTT. Protein product: CSAQAPRELFF.

This chain uses TRBV25-1 with TRBJ2-5, with TRBD2 identical over 7 bases. Germline CDR1 reads MGHDK; CDR2 reads SYGVNS. The ends lost 2 bases at V and 2 bases at J; junction bases unmatched: 5. This CDR3 comprises 15 residues. DNA for the CDR3: TGTGCCAGCAGTGAAGCTAGCGGACCTCAAGAGACCCAGTACTTC. This sequence encodes CASSEASGPQETQYF.

The chain links TRBV7-2 to TRBJ2-3; 12 positions agree with TRBD2. CDR1 SGHTA and CDR2 FQGNSA come from the germline V gene. The J segment lost 5 bases and the V segment lost 1 base, leaving 13 bases of the junction unmatched. The CDR3 extends over 19 amino acids. CDR3 coding DNA: TGTGCCAGCAGCTTAGAGCTAGCGGGAGGGCCTCGACCTCTAGATACGCAGTATTTT. Translating it yields CASSLELAGGPRPLDTQYF.

The rearrangement uses TRBV28 and TRBJ2-5; TRBD2 aligns across 7 bases. V was pared by 3 bases and J by 5 bases, with 9 bases of the junction left unmatched. Germline V CDR1 and CDR2: MDHEN, SYDVKM. The CDR3 length is 15 residues. The DNA of the CDR3 is TGTGCCAGCAGTTTGGGAGGGGAAACCTGGGAGACCCAGTACTTC. Its protein is CASSLGGETWETQYF.

The chain employs TRBV6-6 and TRBJ2-7, with 7 positions matching TRBD2. The junction had 15 bases not matched to a gene; V was cut back by 6 bases and J by 7 bases. This CDR3 region has 15 residues. Germline-derived CDR1 and CDR2 are MNHNY and SVGAGI (reference sequence). The CDR3 spells CASSYHPSGGREQYF. CDR3 bases: TGTGCCAGCAGCTACCATCCGTCGGGGGGAAGGGAGCAGTACTTC.

In its sample, this clone was seen once. This rearrangement joins TRBV9 to TRBJ2-7, with D maybe TRBD2 (7 bases). The CDR3 has 13 residues. CDR1 is SGDLS, CDR2 YYNGEE, per germline. The V gene lost 0 bases and the J gene lost 9 bases, with 13 bases spanning the gap. CDR3 sequence: CASSVEGGGMQYF. The CDR3 DNA reads TGTGCCAGCAGCGTAGAGGGGGGAGGGATGCAGTACTTC.

For the CDR3, the DNA is TGTGCCAGCAGTTACCAGGTAGCGAACACCGGGGAGCTGTTTTTT. Translated: CASSYQVANTGELFF. The rearrangement uses TRBV6-5 and TRBJ2-2; D remains ambiguous. Germline V gene sequence: CDR1 MNHEY, CDR2 SVGAGI. The V and J ends lost 2 bases and 0 bases respectively, with 7 bases between them. The CDR3 is made up of 15 amino acids.

The V gene is TRBV6-1, the J gene TRBJ2-1, with D perhaps TRBD1 (6 bases). CDR1 and CDR2 from the germline V gene are MNHNS and SASEGT. V lost 0 bases to trimming and J lost 12 bases, with 21 bases between them. The CDR3 has 16 amino acids. Here the CDR3 DNA reads TGTGCCAGCAGTGAAGCAGGGGGAGCCGTTTGGGTCGGGCAGTTCTTC. Amino acid sequence: CASSEAGGAVWVGQFF.

This chain connects TRBV18 to TRBJ2-1, with D maybe TRBD2 (6 bases). The V and J ends lost 4 bases and 0 bases respectively, with 19 bases between them. The CDR3 covers 18 residues. CDR1 and CDR2 (germline): KGHSH, LQKENI. The CDR3 sequence is CASSLRSGSQSSYNEQFF. The CDR3 bases are TGTGCCAGCTCACTACGAAGCGGGTCACAGAGCTCCTACAATGAGCAGTTCTTC.

The chain joins TRBV7-8 to TRBJ2-5; 7 nucleotides line up with TRBD2. Trimming took 1 base from V and 4 from J; bases not matched to a gene: 9. Germline lookup yields CDR1 SGHVS and CDR2 FQNEAQ. The CDR3 runs to 16 residues. Here the CDR3 DNA reads TGTGCCAGCAGCTTAGGCAGCGGGAATAGGGGAGAGACCCAGTACTTC. Protein product: CASSLGSGNRGETQYF.

CDR3 sequence reads: CASSQGLADNTGELFF. CDR3 nucleotide sequence: TGCGCCAGCAGCCAGGGACTAGCGGACAACACCGGGGAGCTGTTTTTT. The gene calls are TRBV4-3 and TRBJ2-2; 11 bases map to TRBD2. The CDR3 contains 16 residues. Trimming removed 3 bases from V and 2 bases from J; junction bases left unmatched: 2. CDR1 and CDR2 (germline): LGHNA, YSLEER.

This sequence joins TRBV7-2 and TRBJ2-3; 12 nucleotides match TRBD1. The CDR3 is made up of 17 amino acids. The germline CDR1 and CDR2 sequences are SGHTA and FQGNSA. V was pared by 2 bases and J by 4 bases, with 7 bases of the junction left unmatched. The CDR3 region is CASSLLGQGAGADTQYF. The CDR3 coding sequence is TGTGCCAGCAGCTTATTGGGACAGGGGGCCGGGGCAGATACGCAGTATTTT.

The V call is TRBV11-2, the J call TRBJ1-1, with D unclear. The V gene's germline CDR1 is SGHAT and CDR2 FQNNGV. V lost 5 bases and J 5 bases, leaving 9 bases between the germline ends. The CDR3 has 12 residues. In nucleotides, the CDR3 is TGTGCCAGCAGCCCGGCGGAGACTGAAGCTTTCTTT. It translates to CASSPAETEAFF.

The chain combines TRBV19 with TRBJ1-5; no reliable D call. CDR3 length equals 13 residues. Per the germline V gene, CDR1 is LNHDA and CDR2 is SQIVND (reference sequence). With 5 bases removed from V and 3 bases from J, the gap between germline ends came to 8 bases. DNA for the CDR3: TGTGCCAGTAGTCTCCGGGACAATCAGCCCCAGCATTTT. Amino acid sequence: CASSLRDNQPQHF.

This chain connects TRBV28 to TRBJ2-7; TRBD1 aligns across 7 bases. The germline V gene encodes CDR1 MDHEN and CDR2 SYDVKM. The CDR3 runs to 14 residues. Trimming removed 5 bases from V and 3 bases from J; junction bases left unmatched: 7. The CDR3 spells CASSRGQQLYEQYF. DNA of the CDR3: TGTGCCAGCAGTCGGGGACAGCAACTCTACGAGCAGTACTTC.